This passage covers 10 T cell receptor beta chains from one sample sequenced in a study of T cells after yellow fever vaccination. MiXCR was run by TCRdb on the 5' RACE reads, yielding one entry per CDR3 protein. The profile shows hundreds of thousands of distinct CDR3 sequences, approximately 16% of them singletons. The sequences come from PBMCs, collected 5 to 6 days after the first yellow fever vaccination. All receptors come from a man aged 18-30 years who received the YFV17D yellow fever vaccine.

Here the CDR3 reads CASSDAGTGGQPQHF. CDR3 DNA: TGTGCCAGCAGTGATGCCGGGACAGGGGGCCAGCCCCAGCATTTT. The chain couples TRBV25-1 to TRBJ1-5; 12 bases line up with TRBD1. The CDR3 runs to 15 residues. The V and J ends lost 3 bases and 7 bases, in that order; junction bases with no gene match: 4. Germline V gives CDR1 MGHDK, CDR2 SYGVNS.

This clonotype was found a few times. J is TRBJ2-3 and V is TRBV20-1; 7 bases agree with TRBD2. This CDR3 is built from 14 residues. The V and J ends lost 3 bases and 5 bases, in that order; junction bases with no gene match: 8. Germline CDR1 reads DFQATT; CDR2 reads SNEGSKA (reference sequence). DNA of the CDR3: TGCAGTGCTAGGACTAGCAGTTTGTTAGATACGCAGTATTTT. This gives the protein CSARTSSLLDTQYF.

V usage is TRBV6-1 and J usage is TRBJ2-7; perhaps TRBD2 as D (6 bases). Trimming removed 5 bases at V and 4 bases at J, with 21 bases between. There are 16 residues in the CDR3. CDR1 and CDR2 (germline): MNHNS, SASEGT. CDR3 sequence (DNA): TGTGCCAGCAGTCCCTATTACGAGGGAGGACTATACGAGCAGTACTTC. Translating gives CASSPYYEGGLYEQYF.

This clonotype was seen ten or more times. The V and J genes are TRBV27 and TRBJ1-1; 7 bases agree with TRBD1. Trimming took 10 bases from V and 0 from J; bases not matched to a gene: 14. There are 16 residues in the CDR3. Germline CDR1 reads MNHEY; CDR2 reads SMNVEV (reference sequence). The CDR3 here is CATSARKGAMNTEAFF. CDR3 DNA: TGTGCCACCTCTGCCCGGAAGGGGGCCATGAACACTGAAGCTTTCTTT.

This clonotype was counted at least ten times. The V gene is TRBV6-6, the J gene TRBJ1-1; tentative D call: TRBD1 (5 bases). The CDR3 spans 13 residues. V was shortened by 5 bases and J by 1 base, with 8 bases between the two germline ends. The germline gives CDR1 MNHNY, CDR2 SVGAGI (reference sequence). The CDR3 region is CASSMRGNTEAFF. The CDR3, as DNA: TGTGCCAGCAGTATGAGGGGGAACACTGAAGCTTTCTTT.

The V and J genes are TRBV10-2 and TRBJ1-5, with D perhaps matching TRBD1 (5 bases). From germline, CDR1 is WSHSY and CDR2 SAAADI. Between the trimmed V and J ends, which lost 3 bases and 6 bases, there was a span of 9 bases. The CDR3 has 13 residues. CDR3 protein: CASSEGRGQPQHF. DNA for the CDR3: TGCGCCAGCAGTGAAGGGAGGGGTCAGCCCCAGCATTTT.

This chain connects TRBV4-1 to TRBJ2-1; 9 nucleotides align to TRBD2. The junction had 7 bases not matched to a gene; V was cut back by 3 bases and J by 7 bases. Germline assignment: CDR1 MGHRA and CDR2 YSYEKL. The CDR3 runs 15 residues. This CDR3 reads CASSQGAGGGNEQFF. The CDR3 DNA reads TGCGCCAGCAGCCAGGGCGCGGGGGGGGGAAATGAGCAGTTCTTC.

This clonotype was found a few times. The CDR3 DNA follows: TGCGCCAGCAGCCCCCGGGACACGGAGCAAGAGAAACTGTTTTTT. Protein product: CASSPRDTEQEKLFF. This chain links TRBV5-1 with TRBJ1-4; D might be TRBD1 (6 bases). Per the germline V gene, CDR1 is SGHRS and CDR2 is YFSETQ. The V end lost 4 bases, the J end lost 11 bases, and 21 bases lay between the germline ends. CDR3 length equals 15 residues.

The chain joins TRBV7-6 to TRBJ2-1; TRBD2 matches 8 bases. This CDR3 comprises 14 residues. Germline lookup yields CDR1 SGHVS and CDR2 FNYEAQ. Trimming cost V 5 bases and J 4 bases; bases outside gene matches: 4. In DNA form, the CDR3 reads TGTGCCAGCAGCCGTAGCGGGGTTTACAATGAGCAGTTCTTC. Its protein product is CASSRSGVYNEQFF.

This clonotype was observed a few times. The chain has TRBV11-2 and TRBJ2-7; TRBD2 is a possible D gene (5 bases). The ends were cut back, 5 bases at V and 4 bases at J, with 12 bases in the middle. The CDR3 loop spans 13 amino acids. Germline-derived CDR1 and CDR2 are SGHAT and FQNNGV. The chain's CDR3 is CASSLAGDYEQYV. CDR3 nucleotides: TGTGCCAGCAGCCTAGCCGGGGATTACGAGCAGTACGTC.